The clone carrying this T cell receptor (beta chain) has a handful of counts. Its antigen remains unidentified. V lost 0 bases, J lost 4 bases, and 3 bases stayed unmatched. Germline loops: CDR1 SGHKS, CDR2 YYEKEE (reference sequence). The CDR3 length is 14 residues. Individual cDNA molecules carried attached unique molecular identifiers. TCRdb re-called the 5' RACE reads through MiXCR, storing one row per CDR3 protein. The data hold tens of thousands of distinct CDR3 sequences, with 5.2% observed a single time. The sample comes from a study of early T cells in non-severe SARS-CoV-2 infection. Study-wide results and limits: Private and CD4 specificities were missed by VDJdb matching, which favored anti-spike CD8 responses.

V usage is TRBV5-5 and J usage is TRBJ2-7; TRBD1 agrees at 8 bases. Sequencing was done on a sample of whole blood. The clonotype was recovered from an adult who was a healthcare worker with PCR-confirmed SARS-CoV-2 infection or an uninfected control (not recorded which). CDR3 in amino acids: CASSLGTGTYEQYF. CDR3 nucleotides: TGTGCCAGCAGCTTGGGGACAGGGACGTACGAGCAGTACTTC.